Below, one T cell receptor (beta chain) is given with its context. Its specificity is not known. TCRdb passed the 5' RACE reads through MiXCR, listing each CDR3 protein once. The sample has around 590,000 distinct CDR3 sequences; around an eighth are singletons. This entry comes from a study of T cells after yellow fever vaccination. Broader study findings: Clonotype sharing between CD4 and CD8 compartments was small.

Looked up from germline, CDR1 is LNHNV and CDR2 is YYDKDF (reference sequence). The V gene end was trimmed by 1 base and the J gene end by 0 bases; junction bases not matched to a gene: 0. The CDR3 consists of 15 residues. The source was PBMCs, collected on the day of the yellow fever booster vaccination. This chain joins TRBV15 and TRBJ2-4, with 7 bases aligning to TRBD1. The TCR comes from a man aged 25 to 40 who received the YFV17D yellow fever vaccine. The CDR3 reads CATSRGQGAKNIQYF. The CDR3 region has the DNA TGTGCCACCAGCAGAGGACAGGGAGCCAAAAACATTCAGTACTTC.